The sequence of this T cell receptor beta chain was determined in a study of shared clonotypes between healthy human individuals. General study findings and limits: A reduction in generation probabilities was seen for non-shared clonotypes relative to those shared by all four donors.

Naive CD8 populations comprised CD45RO-negative cells positively selected for CCR7, excluding terminally differentiated effector memory CD45RA+ cells. Deep was the level used in running the assay. Assay: immunoSEQ multiplex PCR; the TCRdb copy retains only in-frame clones and omits some. The sample holds approximately 2,000,000 clones, about 93% seen once. Regarding this clone: Antigen unknown.

CDR3 length: 15 residues. From germline, CDR1 is MGHRA and CDR2 YSYEKL. Germline trimming cut 5 bases from V and 3 bases from J; bases unmatched to any gene: 8. The sequenced sample was naive CD8+ T cells from PBMCs. The chain is built from TRBV4-1 and TRBJ2-7; TRBD1 matches 9 bases. The clonotype was recovered from a man aged 18 to 30 in good health. Some clones in this sample may be carry-over from other donors' samples. The CDR3 sequence is CASSRWDRENYEQYF. For the CDR3, the DNA is TGCGCCAGCAGCAGATGGGACAGGGAGAACTACGAGCAGTACTTC.